A single sample is the source of the 28 T cell receptor beta chains below, sequenced in a study of cytomegalovirus exposure and HLA in healthy donors. PCR was performed using 60 Vbeta and 13 Jbeta primers. The repertoire was sequenced with immunoSEQ multiplex PCR; TCRdb's copy has only in-frame clones and lacks some. The profile shows 130,000 or so clones, 60% to 85% of them singletons. The sequencing input was PBMCs. The receptors come from a woman aged 40 to 50 in good health and CMV-seronegative.

The chain couples TRBV6-5 to TRBJ1-1, with TRBD1 identical over 7 bases. The CDR3 is 12 amino acids. The V gene's germline CDR1 is MNHEY and CDR2 SVGAGI. The V segment lost 7 bases and the J segment 8 bases; nucleotides outside the gene matches: 7. This chain's CDR3 is CASIQNRGEAFF. The CDR3 nucleotides are TGTGCCAGCATCCAGAACAGGGGCGAAGCTTTCTTT.

This rearrangement joins TRBV7-8 to TRBJ1-4; maybe TRBD1 (6 bases). V was clipped by 5 bases and J by 5 bases, with 18 bases between them. Germline CDR1 SGHVS, CDR2 FQNEAQ. The CDR3 spans 16 residues. The CDR3 spells CASSPDRHLQNEKLFF. As DNA, the CDR3 is TGTGCCAGCAGCCCGGACAGACACCTACAAAATGAAAAACTGTTTTTT.

This chain joins TRBV9 and TRBJ2-5, with a weak D call TRBD1 (6 bases). CDR1 SGDLS and CDR2 YYNGEE come from the germline V gene. The CDR3 sequence is 14 residues long. Trimming took 4 bases from V and 1 from J, leaving 11 bases between them. The CDR3 sequence is CASSPGAVQETQYF. CDR3 coding DNA: TGTGCCAGCAGCCCAGGGGCCGTCCAAGAGACCCAGTACTTC.

DNA of the CDR3: TGTGCCTGGAGTGTTTGGCGGGCCTCCTACAATGAGCAGTTCTTC. The encoded protein is CAWSVWRASYNEQFF. V usage is TRBV30 and J usage is TRBJ2-1; D possibly corresponds to TRBD2 (5 bases). The length of the CDR3 is 15 residues. V lost 0 bases and J lost 0, with 9 bases in between. Per germline, CDR1 GTSNPN and CDR2 SVGIG (reference sequence).

This clone has only one observation. This sequence joins TRBV10-3 and TRBJ1-5; TRBD1 matches 7 bases. Losses at the gene ends were 2 bases for V and 4 bases for J; bases not matched to a gene: 8. The length of the CDR3 is 16 residues. CDR1 is ENHRY, CDR2 SYGVKD, per germline. CDR3 residues: CAISEGGTATNQPQHF. The CDR3 DNA sequence: TGTGCCATCAGTGAGGGGGGGACAGCTACGAATCAGCCCCAGCATTTT.

This chain uses TRBV11-3 with TRBJ1-1; 7 bases are a match to TRBD1. V was clipped by 4 bases and J by 5 bases; unmatched bases: 16. The CDR3 length is 17 residues. Germline-derived CDR1 and CDR2 are SGHNT and YENEEA. CDR3: CASSSPDREPVGTEAFF. DNA of the CDR3: TGTGCCAGCAGCTCCCCTGACAGGGAACCGGTTGGGACTGAAGCTTTCTTT.

The chain uses TRBV4-1 and TRBJ2-5, with TRBD1 matching over 7 bases. Germline V CDR1 and CDR2: MGHRA, YSYEKL. The CDR3 consists of 16 residues. V shed 5 bases and J 0 bases; nucleotides not matched to a gene: 9. CDR3 coding DNA: TGCGCCAGCAGCGATGCAGGGGGTCGACACCAAGAGACCCAGTACTTC. It encodes CASSDAGGRHQETQYF.

This chain links TRBV20-1 with TRBJ1-1; no clear D. Trimming removed 2 bases from V and 7 bases from J, with 8 bases in between. This CDR3 is 11 amino acids long. CDR1 and CDR2 (germline): DFQATT, SNEGSKA (reference sequence). CDR3 amino acids: CSARIEYEAFF. As DNA, the CDR3 is TGCAGTGCTAGAATCGAGTATGAAGCTTTCTTT.

This clone was seen once. This chain uses TRBV5-1 with TRBJ2-1, with unresolved D. There are 17 residues in the CDR3. The V end was cut by 0 bases, the J end by 0 bases, with 13 bases between. Germline V gene lookup returns CDR1 SGHRS and CDR2 YFSETQ. CDR3 coding DNA: TGCGCCAGCAGCTTGGAAAGCGCCCTGAGCTCCTACAATGAGCAGTTCTTC. Its protein is CASSLESALSSYNEQFF. The whole variable domain, remainder taken from reference TRBV5-1 and TRBJ2-1, is KAGVTQTPRYLIKTRGQQVTLSCSPISGHRSVSWYQQTPGQGLQFLFEYFSETQRNKGNFPGRFSGRQFSNSRSEMNVSTLELGDSALYLCASSLESALSSYNEQFFGPGTRLTVL.

This clone has at least ten counts. The chain links TRBV5-6 to TRBJ2-7, with a possible D match to TRBD1 (6 bases). The CDR3 sequence is 14 residues long. CDR1 is SGHDT, CDR2 YYEEEE, per germline. V shed 4 bases and J shed 2 bases, with 13 bases lying between them. The CDR3 sequence is CASSGDDRPYEQYF. The CDR3 nucleotides are TGTGCCAGCAGCGGAGACGACAGGCCCTACGAGCAGTACTTC.

This clone was counted between two and nine times. The gene calls are TRBV7-8 and TRBJ2-1, with D possibly being TRBD1 (6 bases). The CDR3 consists of 18 residues. Trimming took 1 base from V and 4 from J, leaving 20 bases between them. Per germline, CDR1 SGHVS and CDR2 FQNEAQ. This chain's CDR3 is CASSLEEPDRPQYNEQFF. As DNA, the CDR3 is TGTGCCAGCAGCTTAGAAGAGCCCGACAGGCCACAATACAATGAGCAGTTCTTC.

The chain joins TRBV25-1 to TRBJ2-2, with a tentative D call TRBD1 (5 bases). From germline, CDR1 is MGHDK and CDR2 SYGVNS. V shed 4 bases and J shed 4 bases, with 16 bases lying between them. The CDR3 runs to 16 residues. The CDR3 bases are TGTGCCAGCAGTGCCCCCAGGGCGACGGGCACCGGGGAGCTGTTTTTT. This encodes CASSAPRATGTGELFF.

The V call is TRBV19, the J call TRBJ2-7; 10 bases fit TRBD1. CDR1 and CDR2 from the germline V gene are LNHDA and SQIVND (reference sequence). J gave up 3 bases and V 4 bases, and 6 bases lay outside the gene matches. The CDR3 spans 15 residues. CDR3 nucleotide sequence: TGTGCCAGTAGTAAAGGGACAGGGGCCTTCTACGAGCAGTACTTC. Protein sequence: CASSKGTGAFYEQYF.

The genes are TRBV5-1 and TRBJ2-1; 7 bases line up with TRBD2. V lost 3 bases and J lost 4; bases outside the gene matches: 4. This CDR3 contains 14 residues. Germline V lookup: CDR1 SGHRS, CDR2 YFSETQ. The CDR3 nucleotides read TGCGCCAGCAGCTCGGGGGGTAGGTACAATGAGCAGTTCTTC. It translates to CASSSGGRYNEQFF.

The chain has TRBV28 and TRBJ1-2; no reliable D call. The CDR3 has 14 amino acids. V lost 5 bases and J lost 1, with 11 bases in between. Per the germline V gene, CDR1 is MDHEN and CDR2 is SYDVKM. As DNA, the CDR3 is TGTGCCAGCAGTCGGACTTTTTTTAACTATGGCTACACCTTC. It encodes CASSRTFFNYGYTF.

There are a few counts of this clone. This chain joins TRBV2 and TRBJ2-5, with a weak D call TRBD2 (6 bases). The V end was cut by 5 bases, the J end by 2 bases, with 15 bases between. The CDR3 has 15 amino acids. In germline, CDR1 is SNHLY, CDR2 FYNNEI. CDR3 DNA: TGTGCCAGCAGTTACCGGGACTGGGGACAAGAGACCCAGTACTTC. It is translated as CASSYRDWGQETQYF.

This chain connects TRBV30 to TRBJ1-5; TRBD1 aligns across 9 bases. The germline CDR1 and CDR2 sequences are GTSNPN and SVGIG (reference sequence). J was trimmed by 3 bases and V by 4 bases; bases with no gene match: 10. The CDR3 is 16 amino acids. The CDR3 protein is CAWKGGQGRYNQPQHF. DNA of the CDR3: TGTGCCTGGAAGGGTGGACAGGGGCGCTACAATCAGCCCCAGCATTTT.

This chain connects TRBV19 to TRBJ1-1; D uncertain. Germline V lookup: CDR1 LNHDA, CDR2 SQIVND (reference sequence). CDR3 length equals 14 residues. The V gene lost 7 bases and the J gene lost 4 bases, with 16 bases spanning the gap. CDR3 DNA sequence: TGTGCCAGTAAACATCCCCAGGTAGGCACTGAAGCTTTCTTT. Encoded protein: CASKHPQVGTEAFF. Full variable domain (missing parts from reference TRBV19 and TRBJ1-1): DGGITQSPKYLFRKEGQNVTLSCEQNLNHDAMYWYRQDPGQGLRLIYYSQIVNDFQKGDIAEGYSVSREKKESFPLTVTSAQKNPTAFYLCASKHPQVGTEAFFGQGTRLTVV.

This clone was seen only a few times. As DNA, the CDR3 is TGTGCCAGCAGTTTCACAGGGGTACGACCGCGGCTGAACACTGAAGCTTTCTTT. Encoded protein: CASSFTGVRPRLNTEAFF. The J gene is TRBJ1-1, the V gene TRBV27, with 7 nucleotides matching TRBD1. J lost 0 bases, V lost 3 bases, and 13 bases had no gene match. The CDR3 loop spans 18 amino acids. CDR1 and CDR2 from the germline V gene are MNHEY and SMNVEV (reference sequence).

The genes are TRBV2 and TRBJ1-1; D unclear. The V and J ends lost 8 bases and 6 bases respectively, with 16 bases between them. Germline assignment: CDR1 SNHLY and CDR2 FYNNEI. CDR3 size: 13 residues. As DNA, the CDR3 is TGTGCCAGCCGTGGGGATGGAGGCGCTGAAGCTTTCTTT. It specifies CASRGDGGAEAFF.

The rearrangement uses TRBV6-1 and TRBJ1-2; 11 bases align to TRBD1. The germline V gene has CDR1 MNHNS and CDR2 SASEGT. J lost 6 bases, V lost 5 bases, and 8 bases had no gene match. The CDR3 totals 15 residues. The CDR3 region has the DNA TGTGCCAGCAGTCAAGGGACAGGGGGGTTACATGGCTACACCTTC. Its protein product is CASSQGTGGLHGYTF.

The rearrangement links TRBV7-9 to TRBJ2-7; a weak D match, TRBD2 (6 bases). Germline-derived CDR1 and CDR2 are SEHNR and FQNEAQ (reference sequence). Trimming took 5 bases from V and 2 from J, leaving 19 bases between them. The CDR3 loop spans 16 amino acids. This CDR3 is CASSAPPAGGTYEQYF. The CDR3 DNA reads as TGTGCCAGCAGCGCCCCCCCAGCGGGTGGGACCTACGAGCAGTACTTC.

The chain couples TRBV5-1 to TRBJ1-2; D unresolved. V dropped 4 bases and J dropped 0 bases, with 16 bases sitting between them. CDR1 SGHRS and CDR2 YFSETQ come from the germline V gene. CDR3 length: 16 amino acids. This CDR3 is CASSEPSPSANYGYTF. CDR3 DNA: TGCGCCAGCAGCGAACCTTCGCCCTCAGCTAACTATGGCTACACCTTC.

The chain combines TRBV7-9 with TRBJ2-7, with TRBD1 identical over 7 bases. The CDR3 totals 12 residues. Per germline, CDR1 SEHNR and CDR2 FQNEAQ (reference sequence). Germline trimming cut 5 bases from V and 5 bases from J; bases unmatched to any gene: 3. The chain's CDR3 is CASSLTGDEQYF. CDR3 bases: TGTGCCAGCAGCCTAACAGGGGACGAGCAGTACTTC.

J is TRBJ2-3 and V is TRBV2, with 8 bases lining up with TRBD2. The CDR3 has 15 residues. The V segment lost 4 bases and the J segment 1 base; nucleotides outside the gene matches: 4. Germline loops: CDR1 SNHLY, CDR2 FYNNEI. As DNA, the CDR3 is TGTGCCAGCAGTGCTAGCGGGTTCGGCACAGATACGCAGTATTTT. Its protein product is CASSASGFGTDTQYF. The entire variable domain, with the rest obtained from reference TRBV2 and TRBJ2-3, is as follows: EPEVTQTPSHQVTQMGQEVILRCVPISNHLYFYWYRQILGQKVEFLVSFYNNEISEKSEIFDDQFSVERPDGSNFTLKIRSTKLEDSAMYFCASSASGFGTDTQYFGPGTRLTVL.

The chain combines TRBV4-3 with TRBJ1-6, with 11 bases that match TRBD1. Trimming at V came to 1 base and at J to 8 bases, leaving 13 bases not matched to a gene. Germline V gene sequence: CDR1 LGHNA, CDR2 YSLEER. The length of the CDR3 is 19 residues. This CDR3 is CASSQAWTGGASMYSPLHF. The CDR3 DNA reads TGCGCCAGCAGCCAAGCCTGGACAGGGGGCGCAAGTATGTATTCACCCCTCCACTTT.

The chain uses TRBV7-9 and TRBJ1-2; D might be TRBD1 (6 bases). The germline V gene has CDR1 SEHNR and CDR2 FQNEAQ (reference sequence). The CDR3 is made up of 17 amino acids. V was clipped by 3 bases and J by 1 base, with 18 bases between them. The CDR3 coding sequence is TGTGCCAGCAGCTTCCTGGGACACGGCGACTTTAACTATGGCTACACCTTC. The encoded protein is CASSFLGHGDFNYGYTF. The full variable domain, completed using reference TRBV7-9 and TRBJ1-2, is DTGVSQNPRHKITKRGQNVTFRCDPISEHNRLYWYRQTLGQGPEFLTYFQNEAQLEKSRLLSDRFSAERPKGSFSTLEIQRTEQGDSAMYLCASSFLGHGDFNYGYTFGSGTRLTVV.

This chain links TRBV14 with TRBJ1-3; D unclear. The CDR3 is made up of 14 amino acids. The germline V and J ends were trimmed by 4 bases and 0 bases, with 7 bases remaining between them. CDR1 SGHDN and CDR2 FVKESK come from the germline V gene. CDR3 nucleotide sequence: TGTGCCAGCAGCCTAACTTACTCTGGAAACACCATATATTTT. Its protein is CASSLTYSGNTIYF.